This T cell receptor beta chain was retrieved from a study of early T cells in non-severe SARS-CoV-2 infection. Study overall: Bulk RNA from unsorted whole blood was sequenced; chains were unpaired.

Molecules of cDNA were individually given unique molecular identifiers that were attached to them. TCRdb re-analysed the 5' RACE reads in MiXCR, keeping a single row per CDR3 protein. This sample carries some 90,000 distinct CDR3 sequences, 14% to 15% of them seen once, and the ten largest clones take around 5.4%. As to this clonotype: What it binds is unknown.

Study results and caveats: Matches to VDJdb favored anti-spike CD8 responses and missed private and CD4 specificities.

There are 16 residues in the CDR3. Trimming at V came to 5 bases and at J to 2 bases, leaving 9 bases not matched to a gene. Germline assignment: CDR1 SEHNR and CDR2 FQNEAQ (reference sequence). The chain employs TRBV7-9 and TRBJ2-3; 8 positions match TRBD1. The TCR comes from an adult who was a healthcare worker with PCR-confirmed SARS-CoV-2 infection or an uninfected control (not recorded which). What was sequenced was whole blood. The CDR3 is CASSDRQGPTTDTQYF. CDR3 sequence (DNA): TGTGCCAGCAGCGATCGACAGGGGCCCACCACAGATACGCAGTATTTT.